This T cell receptor (beta chain) appears in the sequencing data of a study of graft-versus-host responses after intestinal transplantation. Study at large: All of the recipients had induction that used anti-thymocyte globulin, then tacrolimus and steroids for 2 to 3 years.

Repertoires were generated with immunoSEQ multiplex PCR, while TCRdb's copy carries only in-frame clones and drops some. In the table there are about 39,000 clones, approximately 95% of which are singletons. Per the germline V gene, CDR1 is PRHDT and CDR2 is FYEKMQ (reference sequence). Trimming cost V 5 bases and J 0 bases, with 11 bases left between them. The CDR3 loop spans 14 amino acids. The origin of this receptor is a human patient who received an intestinal transplant, so some T cells may come from the graft donor. The V gene is TRBV13, the J gene TRBJ2-7, with D perhaps TRBD2 (6 bases). Specimen: PBMCs, collected 700 to 850 days after intestinal transplantation. The CDR3 DNA reads as TGTGCCAGCAGCCGGGGACTCAGCTCCTACGAGCAGTACTTC. Amino acids: CASSRGLSSYEQYF.